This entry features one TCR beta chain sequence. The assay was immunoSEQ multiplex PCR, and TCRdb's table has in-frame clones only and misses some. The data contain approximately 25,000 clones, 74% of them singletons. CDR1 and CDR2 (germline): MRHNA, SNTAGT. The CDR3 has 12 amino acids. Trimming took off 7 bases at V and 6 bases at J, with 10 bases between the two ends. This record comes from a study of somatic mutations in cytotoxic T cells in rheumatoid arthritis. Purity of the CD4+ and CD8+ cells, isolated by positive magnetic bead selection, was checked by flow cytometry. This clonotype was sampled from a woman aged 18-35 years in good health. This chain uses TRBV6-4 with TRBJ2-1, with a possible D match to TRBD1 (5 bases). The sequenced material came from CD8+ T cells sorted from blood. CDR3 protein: CASKGWTNEQFF. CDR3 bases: TGTGCCAGCAAGGGGTGGACCAATGAGCAGTTCTTC.